The clone carrying this T cell receptor beta chain was observed at least ten times. Antigen unknown. This record belongs to a study of T cells after posttransplantation cyclophosphamide. Cyclophosphamide on days +3 and +4 followed busulfan-fludarabine conditioning and a marrow graft. The CDR3 consists of 16 residues. V was cut by 0 bases and J by 3 bases, with 12 bases left in between. Germline CDR1 and CDR2: LNHNV and YYDKDF (reference sequence). The repertoire was sequenced with immunoSEQ multiplex PCR; TCRdb's copy has only in-frame clones and lacks some. The sample has thousands of clones, none seen only once. Whole-study findings and limits: Skin or GI-infiltrating T cells shared few TRB sequences with blood. After PTCy, TRB diversity resembled that of CNI/methotrexate controls. Later blood repertoires were often dominated by clones from the donor CD8+ memory compartment.

The chain recombines TRBV15 with TRBJ1-3, with a weak D call TRBD1 (5 bases). Material: PBMCs, obtained after allogeneic stem cell transplant with posttransplant cyclophosphamide. The TCR originated in a young adult male patient who received an allogeneic stem cell transplant from an unrelated donor, was CMV-positive, and had acute and chronic GVHD. Certain T cells may be donor cells from the graft. DNA for the CDR3: TGTGCCACCAGCAGAGATTTGACAGTGAGTGGAAACACCATATATTTT. It encodes CATSRDLTVSGNTIYF. The whole variable domain, filled in from reference TRBV15 and TRBJ1-3, reads DAMVIQNPRYQVTQFGKPVTLSCSQTLNHNVMYWYQQKSSQAPKLLFHYYDKDFNNEADTPDNFQSRRPNTSFCFLDIRSPGLGDTAMYLCATSRDLTVSGNTIYFGEGSWLTVV.